A single sample gave rise to the 2 T cell receptor beta chains below, sequenced in a study of blood T cell repertoires in COVID-19 (dated by TCRdb to 2018 to 2020). Receptor libraries were prepared by the immunoSEQ multiplex PCR assay. TCRdb re-hosts the immuneACCESS table, in-frame sequences only. Its copies lack some clones; in the studies checked, an unresolved V gene accounts for under half of them, and the cause for the rest is not known. This sample has about 190,000 clones in its table, and less than 90% of those were observed once. Of the sample, around 21% is held by the ten largest clones. The sequencing input was peripheral blood. The receptors shown here come from a human donor in a cohort sampled during active COVID-19.

V and J are TRBV28 and TRBJ1-3; D perhaps matches TRBD1 (5 bases). Germline CDR1 reads MDHEN; CDR2 reads SYDVKM. There are 15 residues in the CDR3. Trimming removed 2 bases from V and 0 bases from J, with 8 bases in between. The CDR3 region is CASSLRGYSGNTIYF. DNA of the CDR3: TGTGCCAGCAGTTTACGGGGGTACTCTGGAAACACCATATATTTT.

J is TRBJ1-2 and V is TRBV29-1, with D unclear. This CDR3 is built from 15 residues. In germline, CDR1 is SQVTM, CDR2 ANQGSEA. The germline V and J ends were trimmed by 0 bases and 8 bases, with 19 bases remaining between them. The CDR3 protein is CSVEDRRVSFGGYTF. DNA for the CDR3: TGCAGCGTTGAAGATCGGAGAGTCTCCTTTGGCGGCTACACCTTC. Looking up the rest from reference TRBV29-1 and TRBJ1-2 gives the full variable domain: SAVISQKPSRDICQRGTSLTIQCQVDSQVTMMFWYRQQPGQSLTLIATANQGSEATYESGFVIDKFPISRPNLTFSTLTVSNMSPEDSSIYLCSVEDRRVSFGGYTFGSGTRLTVV.